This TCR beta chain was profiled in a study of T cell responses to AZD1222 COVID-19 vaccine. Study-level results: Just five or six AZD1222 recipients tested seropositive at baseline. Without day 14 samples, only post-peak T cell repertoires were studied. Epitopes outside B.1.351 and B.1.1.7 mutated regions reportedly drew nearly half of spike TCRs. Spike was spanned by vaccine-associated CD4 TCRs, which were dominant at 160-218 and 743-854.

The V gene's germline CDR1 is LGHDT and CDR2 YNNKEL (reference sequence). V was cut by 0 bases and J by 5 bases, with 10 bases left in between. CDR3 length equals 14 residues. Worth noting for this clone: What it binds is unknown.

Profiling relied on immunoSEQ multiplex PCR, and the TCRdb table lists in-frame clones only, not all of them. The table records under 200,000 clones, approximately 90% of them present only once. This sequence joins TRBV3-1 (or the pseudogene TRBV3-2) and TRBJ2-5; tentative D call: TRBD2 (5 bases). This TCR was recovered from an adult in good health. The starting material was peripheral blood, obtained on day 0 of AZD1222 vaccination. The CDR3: CASSQDYGEETQYF. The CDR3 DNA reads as TGTGCCAGCAGCCAAGATTATGGGGAGGAGACCCAGTACTTC.